These 23 T cell receptor beta chains share one sample of origin, sequenced in a study of blood T cells in healthy people across ages. Primed by a sample-barcoded 5' primer and a J-beta primer mix, a second PCR proceeded for about 7 to 11 cycles. TCRdb reprocessed the 5' RACE reads via MiXCR and lists one record per CDR3 protein. The sample shows around 1,800,000 distinct CDR3 sequences, 30% to 40% of them seen only once. The source material was blood. All receptors come from a human donor in good health.

This clonotype was counted a few times. The J gene is TRBJ1-6, the V gene TRBV14, with a weak D call TRBD1 (6 bases). The CDR3 totals 15 residues. Germline CDR1 SGHDN, CDR2 FVKESK. Trimming took 3 bases from V and 11 from J, leaving 17 bases between them. This chain's CDR3 is CASSQGGVRLAPLHF. CDR3 nucleotides: TGTGCCAGCAGCCAGGGGGGCGTGAGATTGGCACCCCTCCACTTT.

V gene TRBV2 combines with J gene TRBJ2-4; D is possibly TRBD1 (6 bases). The CDR3 has 15 residues. Trimming left V 7 bases short and J 5 bases short, with 18 bases between. Germline values: CDR1 SNHLY, CDR2 FYNNEI. The CDR3 here is CASKQEGAGENIQYF. CDR3 nucleotide sequence: TGTGCCAGCAAACAGGAAGGGGCAGGGGAAAACATTCAGTACTTC.

The CDR3 protein is CASSLSPGAGLYYEQYF. The DNA of the CDR3 is TGTGCCAGCAGTTTATCTCCCGGGGCGGGGCTATACTACGAGCAGTACTTC. The chain couples TRBV27 to TRBJ2-7, with D maybe TRBD2 (6 bases). Germline loops: CDR1 MNHEY, CDR2 SMNVEV (reference sequence). This CDR3 has 17 residues. Between the trimmed V and J ends, which lost 0 bases and 3 bases, there was a span of 18 bases.

Concerning this clonotype itself: A junction boundary mismatches the germline segment, possibly from a read error. J is TRBJ1-2 and V is TRBV11-2; no firm D call. CDR1 and CDR2 (germline): SGHAT, FQNNGV. The CDR3 length is 12 residues. CDR3 DNA: TGTGCCGGCAGCTTGGCTCCCGCTGGCTACACCTTC. Translation: CAGSLAPAGYTF.

This clonotype was seen a few times. V is TRBV5-1 and J is TRBJ2-3; no definite D call. This CDR3 comprises 12 residues. Germline V CDR1 and CDR2: SGHRS, YFSETQ. Trimming took off 4 bases at V and 8 bases at J, with 11 bases between the two ends. DNA for the CDR3: TGCGCCAGCAGCCCACAGTTACCTACGCAGTATTTT. Translating it yields CASSPQLPTQYF.

The chain couples TRBV11-3 to TRBJ1-3; a weak D match, TRBD1 (6 bases). Germline-derived CDR1 and CDR2 are SGHNT and YENEEA. V was pared by 0 bases and J by 0 bases, with 15 bases between. The CDR3 consists of 18 residues. DNA for the CDR3: TGTGCCAGCAGCTTAGAGGCGGGACACGCGCTCTCTGGAAACACCATATATTTT. Its protein product is CASSLEAGHALSGNTIYF.

The chain employs TRBV7-6 and TRBJ2-7; 8 bases match TRBD1. Germline CDR1 SGHVS, CDR2 FNYEAQ. The V gene end was trimmed by 4 bases and the J gene end by 3 bases; junction bases not matched to a gene: 8. The CDR3 consists of 15 residues. In DNA form, the CDR3 reads TGTGCCAGCAGCTCCTATGGGACAGGCAGCTACGAGCAGTACTTC. It codes for CASSSYGTGSYEQYF. The full variable domain, its missing parts supplied by reference TRBV7-6 and TRBJ2-7, is GAGVSQSPRYKVTKRGQDVALRCDPISGHVSLYWYRQALGQGPEFLTYFNYEAQQDKSGLPNDRFSAERPEGSISTLTIQRTEQRDSAMYRCASSSYGTGSYEQYFGPGTRLTVT.

CDR3 DNA: TGTGCCAGCAGTCAAGGACAGGCCGCCCGCGGGGAGCTGTTTTTT. Its translation: CASSQGQAARGELFF. The V gene is TRBV2, the J gene TRBJ2-2; 7 bases agree with TRBD1. Looked up from germline, CDR1 is SNHLY and CDR2 is FYNNEI. The CDR3 is 15 amino acids. J lost 7 bases, V lost 5 bases, and 10 bases had no gene match.

The table lists this clonotype with a count of one. This chain joins TRBV20-1 and TRBJ1-1, with D possibly TRBD1 on 6 matching bases. The CDR3 runs to 15 residues. Germline V gene lookup returns CDR1 DFQATT and CDR2 SNEGSKA (reference sequence). Trimming removed 5 bases at V and 4 bases at J, with 20 bases between. CDR3 bases: TGCAGTGCTTTTTTTCGGGAGGGGGGAAGCACTGAAGCTTTCTTT. This sequence encodes CSAFFREGGSTEAFF.

This clonotype occurred a few times. The rearrangement uses TRBV6-6 and TRBJ2-3, with D maybe TRBD1 (6 bases). The germline V gene has CDR1 MNHNY and CDR2 SVGAGI (reference sequence). This CDR3 has 14 residues. V dropped 5 bases and J dropped 4 bases, with 13 bases sitting between them. CDR3 residues: CASSRSRGADTQYF. DNA for the CDR3: TGTGCCAGCAGTAGATCCAGGGGAGCAGATACGCAGTATTTT.

This clonotype has just a few counts. The rearrangement links TRBV4-3 to TRBJ1-1; TRBD1 might be the D (5 bases). CDR1 is LGHNA and CDR2 is YSLEER in the germline V gene. The V gene lost 0 bases and the J gene lost 3 bases, with 14 bases spanning the gap. The CDR3 spans 16 residues. CDR3 DNA: TGCGCCAGCAGCCAAGAGGGGCAAGTTGGGTACACTGAAGCTTTCTTT. Protein: CASSQEGQVGYTEAFF.

The chain carries TRBV6-2 or TRBV6-3 and TRBJ2-1; D is unresolved. The CDR3 runs 16 residues. CDR1 and CDR2 from the germline V gene are MNHEY and SVGEGT. V was trimmed by 4 bases and J by 4 bases, leaving 17 bases between them. The CDR3 spells CASSSFCQSGYNEQFF. The CDR3 coding sequence is TGTGCCAGCAGTTCGTTTTGTCAGTCCGGATACAATGAGCAGTTCTTC.

A few counts support this clonotype. This chain uses TRBV10-3 with TRBJ2-3; no reliable D call. V lost 8 bases to trimming and J lost 0 bases, with 9 bases between them. The CDR3 has 13 residues. Germline CDR1 and CDR2: ENHRY and SYGVKD. CDR3 DNA: TGTGCCATCTTGGCAACTAGCACAGATACGCAGTATTTT. Protein sequence: CAILATSTDTQYF.

This chain uses TRBV28 with TRBJ2-7; D might be TRBD2 (5 bases). Germline values: CDR1 MDHEN, CDR2 SYDVKM. Deletions cut 8 bases from V and 6 bases from J, with 20 bases between. This CDR3 spans 14 amino acids. CDR3 loop: CASSPSGGLFEQYF. CDR3 coding DNA: TGTGCCAGCTCCCCCAGTGGAGGCCTCTTCGAGCAGTACTTC. Supplemented by reference TRBV28 and TRBJ2-7, the full variable domain reads DVKVTQSSRYLVKRTGEKVFLECVQDMDHENMFWYRQDPGLGLRLIYFSYDVKMKEKGDIPEGYSVSREKKERFSLILESASTNQTSMYLCASSPSGGLFEQYFGPGTRLTVT.

V is TRBV5-1 and J is TRBJ2-1; TRBD2 matches 8 bases. The junction had 17 bases not matched to a gene; V was cut back by 3 bases and J by 6 bases. The CDR3 consists of 18 residues. CDR1 and CDR2 (germline): SGHRS, YFSETQ. CDR3 protein: CASSSAGGPPAGGNEQFF. Written as DNA, the CDR3 is TGCGCCAGCAGCTCTGCGGGGGGTCCCCCCGCTGGTGGCAATGAGCAGTTCTTC.

The chain links TRBV7-3 to TRBJ2-1; 10 bases match TRBD1. Germline trimming cut 4 bases from V and 7 bases from J; bases unmatched to any gene: 13. The CDR3 has 17 amino acids. Germline-derived CDR1 and CDR2 are SGHTA and FQGTGA. CDR3 in DNA: TGTGCCAGCAGCTCCTATCCGGAGACAGGGGGCACAAATGAGCAGTTCTTC. Its protein product is CASSSYPETGGTNEQFF.

Remarks on this clonotype: Mismatch with germline at one junction end may stem from a read error. The rearrangement links TRBV4-2 to TRBJ1-2, with 7 bases lining up with TRBD1. Germline CDR1 reads LGHNA; CDR2 reads YNFKEQ. There are 15 residues in the CDR3. Here the CDR3 reads CASSQSQQGSYGCTF. The CDR3 DNA sequence: TGTGCCAGCAGCCAATCACAACAGGGGTCCTATGGCTGCACCTTC.

The rearrangement links TRBV12-3 or TRBV12-4 to TRBJ2-5, with 8 bases aligning to TRBD2. The length of the CDR3 is 19 residues. With V trimmed by 2 bases and J by 2 bases, 16 bases remained unmatched. The CDR3 DNA is TGTGCCAGCAGTTTAAGATTTTGGGGAGTAGCGGGGAGTCAAGAGACCCAGTACTTC. Protein: CASSLRFWGVAGSQETQYF.

The rearrangement uses TRBV5-1 and TRBJ2-1; D remains ambiguous. Looked up from germline, CDR1 is SGHRS and CDR2 is YFSETQ. The CDR3 consists of 21 residues. Trimming shortened V by 0 bases and J by 1 base, and 26 bases separated the two germline ends. CDR3 in amino acids: CASSLANDFDVSYESYNEQFF. Written as DNA, the CDR3 is TGCGCCAGCAGCTTGGCCAACGATTTTGACGTATCCTACGAATCCTACAATGAGCAGTTCTTC.

The chain carries TRBV7-3 and TRBJ2-2, with 9 positions matching TRBD1. Germline CDR1 reads SGHTA; CDR2 reads FQGTGA. The CDR3 covers 14 residues. Trimming cost V 5 bases and J 7 bases; bases outside gene matches: 5. As DNA, the CDR3 is TGTGCCAGCAGCACTGGACAGGGGAACGGGGAGCTGTTTTTT. Translating it yields CASSTGQGNGELFF. The variable domain in full, with the rest retrieved from reference TRBV7-3 and TRBJ2-2, is GAGVSQTPSNKVTEKGKYVELRCDPISGHTALYWYRQSLGQGPEFLIYFQGTGAADDSGLPNDRFFAVRPEGSVSTLKIQRTERGDSAVYLCASSTGQGNGELFFGEGSRLTVL.

The chain links TRBV29-1 to TRBJ1-4; D not certain. V was clipped by 4 bases and J by 4 bases, with 13 bases between them. This CDR3 spans 14 amino acids. Looked up from germline, CDR1 is SQVTM and CDR2 is ANQGSEA. The CDR3 sequence is CSVASPQRNEKLFF. The CDR3 nucleotides are TGCAGCGTTGCTAGTCCCCAACGTAATGAAAAACTGTTTTTT.

The genes are TRBV12-3 or TRBV12-4 and TRBJ1-1, with no clear D. CDR3 length equals 14 residues. V lost 5 bases and J lost 4, with 14 bases in between. CDR3 amino acids: CASSLTGLSTEAFF. The CDR3 DNA follows: TGTGCCAGCAGTCTGACGGGCCTGAGCACTGAAGCTTTCTTT.

This clonotype was counted a few times. This chain joins TRBV5-1 and TRBJ2-7; a possible D gene is TRBD1 (6 bases). Trimming removed 2 bases at V and 2 bases at J, with 11 bases between. The CDR3 consists of 14 residues. Germline CDR1 reads SGHRS; CDR2 reads YFSETQ. Written as DNA, the CDR3 is TGCGCCAGCAGCTTAACTGCAGGGGCCTACGAGCAGTACTTC. Protein: CASSLTAGAYEQYF.